What follows are 25 T cell receptor beta chains derived from one specimen sequenced in a study of T cell responses to AZD1222 COVID-19 vaccine. TCRdb keeps only in-frame clones here, not all; method: immunoSEQ multiplex PCR. The data hold 95,000 to 150,000 clones, with roughly 89% observed a single time. The sample consisted of peripheral blood, taken on day 0 of MenACWY control vaccination. Receptors were obtained from an adult in good health.

This sequence joins TRBV5-1 and TRBJ1-1; D remains ambiguous. Germline assignment: CDR1 SGHRS and CDR2 YFSETQ. The CDR3 sequence is 15 residues long. The V and J ends lost 0 bases and 0 bases respectively, with 9 bases between them. The CDR3: CASSLGQLLNTEAFF. The CDR3 DNA reads TGCGCCAGCAGCTTGGGCCAGTTACTGAACACTGAAGCTTTCTTT.

This chain connects TRBV6-5 to TRBJ2-1, with D maybe TRBD1 (6 bases). V lost 2 bases to trimming and J lost 2 bases, with 10 bases between them. Germline CDR1 reads MNHEY; CDR2 reads SVGAGI. This CDR3 is 15 amino acids long. CDR3 loop: CASSYRQGPYNEQFF. The DNA of the CDR3 is TGTGCCAGCAGTTACCGGCAGGGGCCCTACAATGAGCAGTTCTTC.

V gene TRBV3-1 (or the pseudogene TRBV3-2) combines with J gene TRBJ2-7; D is unresolved. In germline, CDR1 is LGHDT, CDR2 YNNKEL (reference sequence). This CDR3 is built from 11 residues. V lost 5 bases and J lost 6, with 8 bases in between. In DNA, the CDR3 is TGTGCCAGCAGCATGGACGGCGAGCAGTACTTC. It encodes CASSMDGEQYF.

V is TRBV24-1 and J is TRBJ2-6, with D perhaps matching TRBD1 (6 bases). This CDR3 has 15 residues. Trimming cost V 9 bases and J 0 bases, with 11 bases left between them. CDR1 and CDR2 (germline): KGHDR, SFDVKD. The CDR3 nucleotides are TGTGCCACCGGGGACACTGGCTCTGGGGCCAACGTCCTGACTTTC. Translation: CATGDTGSGANVLTF.

The chain joins TRBV2 to TRBJ1-5; D might be TRBD1 (5 bases). This CDR3 spans 14 amino acids. Germline V gene lookup returns CDR1 SNHLY and CDR2 FYNNEI. Deletions cut 2 bases from V and 6 bases from J, with 11 bases between. DNA for the CDR3: TGTGCCAGCAGTGAATCTTGGGGCGGTCAGCCCCAGCATTTT. Translated, it gives CASSESWGGQPQHF.

This chain connects TRBV3-1 (or the pseudogene TRBV3-2) to TRBJ1-5; a possible D gene is TRBD1 (5 bases). The length of the CDR3 is 15 residues. From germline, CDR1 is LGHDT and CDR2 YNNKEL (reference sequence). V was shortened by 0 bases and J by 5 bases, with 11 bases between the two germline ends. The CDR3 spells CASSQDGGAYQPQHF. The CDR3, as DNA: TGTGCCAGCAGCCAAGATGGCGGGGCTTATCAGCCCCAGCATTTT.

The rearrangement joins TRBV4-3 to TRBJ2-1; 16 bases match TRBD2. Trimming took 2 bases from V and 7 from J; bases not matched to a gene: 11. Germline assignment: CDR1 LGHNA and CDR2 YSLEER. The CDR3 has 19 amino acids. The CDR3 sequence: CASSQQFLGTSGRGNEQFF. For the CDR3, the DNA is TGCGCCAGCAGCCAACAATTTTTGGGGACTAGCGGGAGGGGGAATGAGCAGTTCTTC.

The chain has TRBV5-1 and TRBJ2-7; possibly TRBD2 for D (5 bases). V was trimmed by 4 bases and J by 0 bases, leaving 14 bases between them. CDR3 length: 15 amino acids. In germline, CDR1 is SGHRS, CDR2 YFSETQ. The CDR3 is CASSPEDGSSYEQYF. The CDR3 nucleotides are TGCGCCAGCAGCCCAGAGGATGGGAGCTCCTACGAGCAGTACTTC.

This chain links TRBV9 with TRBJ1-1; TRBD1 is a possible D gene (6 bases). The CDR3 covers 14 residues. Germline V gives CDR1 SGDLS, CDR2 YYNGEE. V was pared by 4 bases and J by 6 bases, with 16 bases between. The CDR3 is CASSISGGEAEAFF. The DNA for the CDR3 is TGTGCCAGCAGCATCAGCGGGGGCGAGGCTGAAGCTTTCTTT.

The gene calls are TRBV4-1 and TRBJ2-7; possible D gene TRBD2, 5 bases. The CDR3 extends over 15 amino acids. V was pared by 1 base and J by 0 bases, with 10 bases between. CDR1 MGHRA and CDR2 YSYEKL come from the germline V gene. Here the CDR3 reads CASSQAQSGSYEQYF. The CDR3 DNA is TGCGCCAGCAGCCAAGCGCAGAGCGGCTCCTACGAGCAGTACTTC.

The chain uses TRBV18 and TRBJ1-3; D remains unclear. Germline V gives CDR1 KGHSH, CDR2 LQKENI. CDR3 length: 14 amino acids. The ends were cut back, 2 bases at V and 3 bases at J, with 8 bases in the middle. The CDR3 nucleotides read TGTGCCAGCTCACCAAAAGGACTTGGAAACACCATATATTTT. Protein product: CASSPKGLGNTIYF.

This CDR3 reads CASTDGSGFDGYTF. For the CDR3, the DNA is TGTGCCAGTACCGACGGTTCTGGTTTCGATGGCTACACCTTC. The J gene is TRBJ1-2, the V gene TRBV11-3; no clear D gene. V was clipped by 9 bases and J by 6 bases, with 20 bases between them. The length of the CDR3 is 14 residues. Germline CDR1 reads SGHNT; CDR2 reads YENEEA.

This chain connects TRBV14 to TRBJ1-2; 7 bases match TRBD1. The germline CDR1 and CDR2 sequences are SGHDN and FVKESK. The CDR3 has 12 residues. Trimming at V came to 5 bases and at J to 6 bases, leaving 3 bases not matched to a gene. CDR3 coding DNA: TGTGCCAGCAGCGACAGGGAGCATGGCTACACCTTC. Translated, it gives CASSDREHGYTF.

This rearrangement joins TRBV2 to TRBJ1-2; no firm D call. The V and J ends lost 4 bases and 5 bases respectively, with 8 bases between them. The CDR3 sequence is 12 residues long. Germline V gene lookup returns CDR1 SNHLY and CDR2 FYNNEI. As DNA, the CDR3 is TGTGCCAGCAGTGTTGGCAGATATGGCTACACCTTC. This encodes CASSVGRYGYTF.

V and J are TRBV2 and TRBJ2-2; 9 nucleotides match TRBD1. Trimming cost V 6 bases and J 5 bases; bases outside gene matches: 10. CDR1 is SNHLY, CDR2 FYNNEI, per germline. This CDR3 is built from 16 residues. CDR3 sequence: CASRAETGGLTGELFF. The CDR3 DNA sequence: TGTGCCAGCAGAGCTGAGACAGGGGGGTTAACCGGGGAGCTGTTTTTT.

This clone has only one observation. The rearrangement links TRBV4-1 to TRBJ1-5; no reliable D call. Trimming shortened V by 0 bases and J by 6 bases, and 6 bases separated the two germline ends. Germline values: CDR1 MGHRA, CDR2 YSYEKL. The CDR3 covers 13 residues. CDR3 in amino acids: CASSQEWGQPQHF. The CDR3 region has the DNA TGCGCCAGCAGCCAAGAATGGGGTCAGCCCCAGCATTTT.

This chain links TRBV13 with TRBJ1-4, with D uncertain. Trimming stripped 5 bases from V and 0 bases from J, with 10 bases between. Germline CDR1 reads PRHDT; CDR2 reads FYEKMQ (reference sequence). The CDR3 has 15 residues. The CDR3 region has the DNA TGTGCCAGCAGCAGTGCCTACTCAACTAATGAAAAACTGTTTTTT. This codes for CASSSAYSTNEKLFF.

V is TRBV20-1 and J is TRBJ1-3; D is ambiguous. Germline V gene lookup returns CDR1 DFQATT and CDR2 SNEGSKA (reference sequence). Deletions cut 3 bases from V and 0 bases from J, with 9 bases between. The CDR3 runs 14 residues. The CDR3 sequence is CSASTQTSGNTIYF. The CDR3 nucleotides read TGCAGTGCTAGTACACAGACCTCTGGAAACACCATATATTTT.

V and J are TRBV2 and TRBJ1-1; no reliable D call. The CDR3 runs to 14 residues. Trimming stripped 1 base from V and 7 bases from J, with 13 bases between. Germline V gives CDR1 SNHLY, CDR2 FYNNEI. CDR3 DNA: TGTGCCAGCAGTGAAGTGTTGGGGAGTAGTGAAGCTTTCTTT. Its protein is CASSEVLGSSEAFF.

Only one count was recorded for this clone. The chain couples TRBV30 to TRBJ1-5; D is ambiguous. V was clipped by 2 bases and J by 9 bases, with 8 bases between them. The CDR3 totals 11 residues. From germline, CDR1 is GTSNPN and CDR2 SVGIG (reference sequence). The DNA of the CDR3 is TGTGCCTGGAGTCTGTCGGGGCCCCAGCATTTT. Encoded protein: CAWSLSGPQHF.

The chain employs TRBV10-2 and TRBJ2-5, with 11 bases identical to TRBD2. Germline CDR1 is WSHSY and CDR2 is SAAADI. The V gene end was trimmed by 4 bases and the J gene end by 0 bases; junction bases not matched to a gene: 4. This CDR3 contains 16 residues. CDR3 nucleotides: TGCGCCAGCAGTGGAGGACTAGCGGGCAACCAAGAGACCCAGTACTTC. Protein sequence: CASSGGLAGNQETQYF.

The chain links TRBV19 to TRBJ2-5, with 7 bases lining up with TRBD2. Germline-derived CDR1 and CDR2 are LNHDA and SQIVND (reference sequence). The V and J ends lost 2 bases and 3 bases, in that order; junction bases with no gene match: 0. This CDR3 is built from 13 residues. The CDR3 is CASSILAEETQYF. The DNA for the CDR3 is TGTGCCAGTAGTATACTAGCGGAAGAGACCCAGTACTTC. Using reference TRBV19 and TRBJ2-5 for the parts outside the CDR3, the full variable domain is DGGITQSPKYLFRKEGQNVTLSCEQNLNHDAMYWYRQDPGQGLRLIYYSQIVNDFQKGDIAEGYSVSREKKESFPLTVTSAQKNPTAFYLCASSILAEETQYFGPGTRLLVL.

The chain couples TRBV12-3 or TRBV12-4 to TRBJ2-3, with TRBD2 matching 7 bases. J gave up 8 bases and V 3 bases, and 5 bases lay outside the gene matches. This CDR3 contains 13 residues. The CDR3 coding sequence is TGTGCCAGCAGTTTCGGGGACTACGGTACGCAGTATTTT. Translation gives CASSFGDYGTQYF.

This clone has a single count. The V and J genes are TRBV19 and TRBJ2-5, with 12 positions matching TRBD2. The CDR3 has 18 residues. Germline V gene lookup returns CDR1 LNHDA and CDR2 SQIVND (reference sequence). The trim removed 1 base at V and 4 bases at J, leaving 10 bases unmatched. This CDR3 reads CASSIVGGLAGGGETQYF. For the CDR3, the DNA is TGTGCCAGTAGTATAGTTGGAGGCCTAGCGGGAGGGGGAGAGACCCAGTACTTC.

The rearrangement uses TRBV5-1 and TRBJ1-1; no definite D call. Trimming left V 4 bases short and J 0 bases short, with 7 bases between. This CDR3 has 13 residues. Per the germline V gene, CDR1 is SGHRS and CDR2 is YFSETQ. CDR3 nucleotides: TGCGCCAGCAGCCACCCAGTGAACACTGAAGCTTTCTTT. Translating it yields CASSHPVNTEAFF. Full variable domain (rest looked up from reference TRBV5-1 and TRBJ1-1): KAGVTQTPRYLIKTRGQQVTLSCSPISGHRSVSWYQQTPGQGLQFLFEYFSETQRNKGNFPGRFSGRQFSNSRSEMNVSTLELGDSALYLCASSHPVNTEAFFGQGTRLTVV.